These 8 T cell receptor beta chains originate from one sample sequenced in a study of blood T cell repertoires in COVID-19. TCRdb's copy holds only in-frame clones and misses some; the assay was immunoSEQ multiplex PCR. Altogether 85,000 to 100,000 clones are present, about 85% being singletons, with the ten largest covering approximately 24%. Material: peripheral blood. Source of these receptors: a human donor in a cohort sampled during active COVID-19.

The chain carries TRBV4-3 and TRBJ2-7; 10 bases map to TRBD2. Germline V gene sequence: CDR1 LGHNA, CDR2 YSLEER. This CDR3 is built from 18 residues. After removal of 0 bases from V and 9 bases from J, the junction contained 17 bases not matched to a gene. CDR3 nucleotide sequence: TGCGCCAGCAGCCAAGATGTGACTAGCGGGCTACGTTCGGGTCGGCAGTACTTC. Amino acid sequence: CASSQDVTSGLRSGRQYF.

The chain employs TRBV7-2 and TRBJ2-5; 7 positions match TRBD2. The ends lost 5 bases at V and 1 base at J; junction bases unmatched: 4. Per germline, CDR1 SGHTA and CDR2 FQGNSA. This CDR3 spans 14 amino acids. This chain's CDR3 is CASSRLAVQETQYF. The CDR3 DNA is TGTGCCAGCAGCCGTCTAGCGGTCCAAGAGACCCAGTACTTC.

This chain's CDR3 is CASSLAQRAFF. CDR3 coding DNA: TGTGCCAGCAGTTTAGCCCAGCGGGCTTTCTTT. The chain carries TRBV28 and TRBJ1-1, with D unresolved. The CDR3 covers 11 residues. The germline V gene encodes CDR1 MDHEN and CDR2 SYDVKM. V dropped 2 bases and J dropped 11 bases, with 9 bases sitting between them.

This clone was counted only a few times. The V call is TRBV18, the J call TRBJ2-3, with D tentatively TRBD1 (6 bases). Trimming took 3 bases from V and 1 from J, leaving 20 bases between them. CDR1 and CDR2 (germline): KGHSH, LQKENI. The CDR3 length is 18 residues. CDR3 protein: CASSPQPLGYRGTDTQYF. The CDR3 nucleotides are TGTGCCAGCTCACCCCAACCACTAGGGTACAGGGGCACAGATACGCAGTATTTT. Complete variable domain (other parts from reference TRBV18 and TRBJ2-3): NAGVMQNPRHLVRRRGQEARLRCSPMKGHSHVYWYRQLPEEGLKFMVYLQKENIIDESGMPKERFSAEFPKEGPSILRIQQVVRGDSAAYFCASSPQPLGYRGTDTQYFGPGTRLTVL.

The V gene is TRBV2, the J gene TRBJ1-2, with 7 nucleotides matching TRBD1. Germline trimming cut 9 bases from V and 6 bases from J; bases unmatched to any gene: 19. CDR1 is SNHLY and CDR2 is FYNNEI in the germline V gene. This CDR3 comprises 16 residues. CDR3 in DNA: TGTGCCAGTGATAGACTAGGGGGCGCTGGGGTTGATGGCTACACCTTC. Encoded protein: CASDRLGGAGVDGYTF.

The V and J genes are TRBV9 and TRBJ2-7; D perhaps matches TRBD1 (5 bases). V lost 7 bases, J lost 3 bases, and 20 bases lay in between. Germline CDR1 SGDLS, CDR2 YYNGEE. CDR3 length equals 15 residues. In DNA form, the CDR3 reads TGTGCCAGCTCTCTTGGTGGGCAGGGCAGCTACGAGCAGTACTTC. Translating gives CASSLGGQGSYEQYF.

The V gene is TRBV9, the J gene TRBJ1-2; TRBD1 aligns across 9 bases. J was trimmed by 8 bases and V by 4 bases; bases with no gene match: 6. Germline V gene sequence: CDR1 SGDLS, CDR2 YYNGEE. This CDR3 is built from 13 residues. This chain's CDR3 is CASSLQGAHGYTF. DNA for the CDR3: TGTGCCAGCAGCCTACAGGGGGCTCACGGCTACACCTTC.

The chain joins TRBV6-5 to TRBJ2-5; 7 bases fit TRBD2. From germline, CDR1 is MNHEY and CDR2 SVGAGI. This CDR3 comprises 13 residues. With V trimmed by 4 bases and J by 5 bases, 4 bases remained unmatched. Written as DNA, the CDR3 is TGTGCCAGCAGTTCGACTAGCCAGGAGACCCAGTACTTC. The encoded protein is CASSSTSQETQYF.